In its sample, the clone carrying this TCR beta chain was seen many times. The antigen is not known. TCRdb redid the calling of the 5' RACE reads with MiXCR, one entry per CDR3 protein. The sample yields 20,000 to 30,000 distinct CDR3 sequences, roughly 5.6% seen once. Germline CDR1 and CDR2: SQVTM and ANQGSEA. This CDR3 contains 14 residues. V trimming: 3 bases; J trimming: 5 bases; junction bases outside the gene matches: 5. As to time point: blood at routine non-recurrence follow-up after resection. Extraction of whole RNA from tumor, nontumor lung or frozen PBMC preceded unsorted sequencing. These data are taken from a study of spatial heterogeneity in lung cancer. The study, taken as a whole, reports: Relative to follow-up, resection was when ubiquitous expanded tumor TCRs appeared more in blood.

The gene calls are TRBV29-1 and TRBJ2-3; 10 bases map to TRBD2. The sequencing here drew on PBMCs, taken at follow-up. This TCR was sampled from a male donor with early-stage non-small cell lung cancer. CDR3 protein: CSVEGLASVDTQYF. The CDR3 DNA is TGCAGCGTTGAGGGACTAGCGAGCGTAGATACGCAGTATTTT.